What follows are 22 T cell receptor beta chains derived from one specimen sequenced in a study of T cells expressing NK-cell markers. TCRdb derives one entry per CDR3 protein from the 5' RACE reads, leaving out DNA. The sample includes 160,000 or so distinct CDR3 sequences. The specimen was blood T cells: a sorted CD56 or NKG2C T cell subset, CD4+ or CD8+ T cells, or bulk PBMC T cells (not recorded which). All receptors come from a woman aged 18 to 69 in good health.

V usage is TRBV12-3 or TRBV12-4 and J usage is TRBJ2-2; TCRdb's D call, TRBD2, is unchecked because there is no DNA. There are 16 residues in the CDR3. The CDR3 protein is CASSPGLAGPTGELFF.

The chain has TRBV20-1 and TRBJ1-1. CDR1 is DFQATT and CDR2 is SNEGSKA in the germline V gene (reference sequence). The CDR3 contains 14 residues. The CDR3 is CSARGGPTNTEAFF.

The CDR3 is CAINGGGGNQPQHF. This chain uses TRBV10-3 with TRBJ1-5; TCRdb outputs TRBD1, but without DNA this stays unchecked. CDR3 length equals 14 residues. CDR1 ENHRY and CDR2 SYGVKD come from the germline V gene.

The chain employs TRBV30 and TRBJ2-3; TCRdb's assignment of TRBD2 cannot be checked, as there is no DNA. The CDR3 length is 14 residues. Germline V gene sequence: CDR1 GTSNPN, CDR2 SVGIG (reference sequence). The CDR3 loop is CACNAGGSTDTQYF.

This chain's CDR3 is CASSQAWVAGPGELFF. This rearrangement joins TRBV4-2 to TRBJ2-2. CDR3 size: 16 residues. CDR1 is LGHNA and CDR2 is YNFKEQ in the germline V gene.

The chain has TRBV10-3 and TRBJ1-1; TCRdb returns TRBD1, unconfirmable since there is no DNA. The length of the CDR3 is 16 residues. CDR1 and CDR2 (germline): ENHRY, SYGVKD. The CDR3 region is CAINQGQGATGTEAFF.

The chain recombines TRBV20-1 with TRBJ1-1; TCRdb's D call of TRBD1 is untestable without DNA. The germline CDR1 and CDR2 sequences are DFQATT and SNEGSKA (reference sequence). The length of the CDR3 is 13 residues. The CDR3 here is CSARGTGDTEAFF.

The chain couples TRBV5-1 to TRBJ2-6; TCRdb designates TRBD1, a call that cannot be tested without DNA. The length of the CDR3 is 17 residues. Germline CDR1 SGHRS, CDR2 YFSETQ. The CDR3 spells CASSLAQGSGGANVLTF.

This rearrangement joins TRBV5-1 to TRBJ1-2. This CDR3 comprises 14 residues. From germline, CDR1 is SGHRS and CDR2 YFSETQ. The CDR3 loop reads CASSFETPNYGYTF.

The rearrangement uses TRBV14 and TRBJ1-1. Germline V gene lookup returns CDR1 SGHDN and CDR2 FVKESK. The length of the CDR3 is 14 residues. CDR3 sequence: CASSQDPVNTEAFF.

The chain combines TRBV20-1 with TRBJ2-7. CDR1 is DFQATT and CDR2 is SNEGSKA in the germline V gene (reference sequence). This CDR3 has 15 residues. CDR3 residues: CSARGRGGMSYEQYF.

V usage is TRBV5-1 and J usage is TRBJ2-1; without DNA, the TCRdb call of TRBD1 cannot be checked. The germline V gene encodes CDR1 SGHRS and CDR2 YFSETQ. This CDR3 has 13 residues. CDR3: CASSVPGLNEQFF. The full variable domain, completed using reference TRBV5-1 and TRBJ2-1, is KAGVTQTPRYLIKTRGQQVTLSCSPISGHRSVSWYQQTPGQGLQFLFEYFSETQRNKGNFPGRFSGRQFSNSRSEMNVSTLELGDSALYLCASSVPGLNEQFFGPGTRLTVL.

The rearrangement joins TRBV18 to TRBJ2-6; the D gene TCRdb calls, TRBD2, cannot be checked with no DNA. The CDR3 is made up of 20 amino acids. From germline, CDR1 is KGHSH and CDR2 LQKENI. The CDR3 sequence is CASSPPGRLAGGSGANVLTF.

The gene calls are TRBV5-1 and TRBJ2-5; TCRdb selects TRBD2, and the lack of DNA leaves this call unchecked. The CDR3 has 18 residues. Germline CDR1 and CDR2: SGHRS and YFSETQ. The CDR3 spells CASSVPPGLAGTQETQYF.

The chain combines TRBV14 with TRBJ2-5; TCRdb's D gene call, TRBD1, goes unchecked for lack of DNA. CDR1 and CDR2 from the germline V gene are SGHDN and FVKESK. The CDR3 consists of 18 residues. CDR3 protein: CASSLLRVRGYRGETQYF. The variable domain in full, completed from reference TRBV14 and TRBJ2-5, reads EAGVTQFPSHSVIEKGQTVTLRCDPISGHDNLYWYRRVMGKEIKFLLHFVKESKQDESGMPNNRFLAERTGGTYSTLKVQPAELEDSGVYFCASSLLRVRGYRGETQYFGPGTRLLVL.

The chain couples TRBV9 to TRBJ1-1. Per the germline V gene, CDR1 is SGDLS and CDR2 is YYNGEE. This CDR3 has 16 residues. The CDR3 protein is CASSGTGRSPYTEAFF.

This chain connects TRBV6-5 to TRBJ2-1; lacking DNA, the TRBD2 call made by TCRdb goes unchecked. The CDR3 runs to 13 residues. Germline CDR1 and CDR2: MNHEY and SVGAGI. CDR3 sequence reads: CASSYAGGGEQFF.

V gene TRBV4-2 combines with J gene TRBJ2-3; TCRdb's assignment of TRBD2 cannot be checked, as there is no DNA. The CDR3 is 19 amino acids. Germline values: CDR1 LGHNA, CDR2 YNFKEQ. The CDR3 loop reads CASSQGVGGSGGSTDTQYF.

The chain combines TRBV4-2 with TRBJ1-5; TCRdb lists TRBD1, though no DNA is available to test this call. This CDR3 is built from 15 residues. Per the germline V gene, CDR1 is LGHNA and CDR2 is YNFKEQ. Here the CDR3 reads CASSPAVGDPEPQHF.

The chain links TRBV6-5 to TRBJ2-3; TCRdb returns TRBD1, unconfirmable since there is no DNA. CDR3 size: 16 residues. Germline CDR1 is MNHEY and CDR2 is SVGAGI. CDR3 in amino acids: CASSSPWTEGTDTQYF.

This chain connects TRBV11-2 to TRBJ2-1; checking the TCRdb D call of TRBD2 is not possible without DNA. The CDR3 extends over 12 amino acids. Germline V CDR1 and CDR2: SGHAT, FQNNGV. CDR3 loop: CASSFTSGEQFF.

V and J are TRBV7-2 and TRBJ1-2; TCRdb designates TRBD1, a call that cannot be tested without DNA. Germline-derived CDR1 and CDR2 are SGHTA and FQGNSA. There are 16 residues in the CDR3. The CDR3 reads CASSPPNGGRGHGYTF. The complete variable domain, with remaining parts taken from reference TRBV7-2 and TRBJ1-2, reads GAGVSQSPSNKVTEKGKDVELRCDPISGHTALYWYRQSLGQGLEFLIYFQGNSAPDKSGLPSDRFSAERTGGSVSTLTIQRTQQEDSAVYLCASSPPNGGRGHGYTFGSGTRLTVV.